This T cell receptor beta chain appears in the sequencing data of a study of blood T cell repertoires in COVID-19. Looking at the study overall: The samples span acute and convalescent COVID-19 from the United States, Italy and Spain.

Data came from immunoSEQ multiplex PCR; TCRdb stores just in-frame clones and leaves some out. This table holds approximately 250,000 clones, over 75% found once. Across under 25 US areas, participants ranged in age from roughly 18 to 89 years. Researchers sorted participants into cohorts using their self-reported clinical history. The sequenced sample consisted of PBMCs or T cells enriched from blood (not recorded which). The clonotype was recovered from a woman between 50 and 59 years old with acute COVID-19.

CDR3 in amino acids: CASSLRRTAYNEQFF. Here the CDR3 DNA reads TGTGCCAGCAGCTTACGAAGGACTGCCTACAATGAGCAGTTCTTC. The genes are TRBV7-2 and TRBJ2-1, with TRBD2 as a possible D gene (5 bases). CDR3 length: 15 amino acids. In germline, CDR1 is SGHTA, CDR2 FQGNSA. V lost 2 bases and J lost 2, with 10 bases in between.